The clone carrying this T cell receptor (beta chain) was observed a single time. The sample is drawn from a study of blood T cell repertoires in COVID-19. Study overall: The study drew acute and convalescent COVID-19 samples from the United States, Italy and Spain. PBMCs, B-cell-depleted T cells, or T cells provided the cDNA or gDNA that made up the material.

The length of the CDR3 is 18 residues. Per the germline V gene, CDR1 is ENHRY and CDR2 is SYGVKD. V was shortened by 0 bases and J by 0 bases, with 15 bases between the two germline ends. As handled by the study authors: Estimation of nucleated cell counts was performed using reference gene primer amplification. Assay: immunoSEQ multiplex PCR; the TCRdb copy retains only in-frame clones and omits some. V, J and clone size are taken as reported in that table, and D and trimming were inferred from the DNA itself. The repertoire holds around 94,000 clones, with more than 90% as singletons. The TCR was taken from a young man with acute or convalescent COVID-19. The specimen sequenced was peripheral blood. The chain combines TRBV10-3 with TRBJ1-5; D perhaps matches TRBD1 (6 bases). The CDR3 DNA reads TGTGCCATCAGTGAGTCAAAGGGGGGGGCGGCTAGCAATCAGCCCCAGCATTTT. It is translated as CAISESKGGAASNQPQHF.